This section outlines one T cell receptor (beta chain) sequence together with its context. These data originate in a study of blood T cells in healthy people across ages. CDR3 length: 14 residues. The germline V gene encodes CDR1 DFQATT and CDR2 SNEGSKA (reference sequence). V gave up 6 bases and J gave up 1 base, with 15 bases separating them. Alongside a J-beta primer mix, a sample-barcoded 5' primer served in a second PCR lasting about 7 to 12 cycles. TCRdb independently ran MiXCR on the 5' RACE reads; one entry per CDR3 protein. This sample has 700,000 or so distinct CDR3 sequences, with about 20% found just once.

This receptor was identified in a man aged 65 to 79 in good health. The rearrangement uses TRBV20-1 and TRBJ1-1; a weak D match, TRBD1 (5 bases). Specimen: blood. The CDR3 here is CSATNDGANTEAFF. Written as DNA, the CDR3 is TGCAGTGCCACCAATGACGGGGCGAACACTGAAGCTTTCTTT.